These T cell receptor beta chains were read from a single sample in a study of T cells in Graves' hyperthyroidism and ophthalmopathy. MiXCR, applied by TCRdb to the multiplex PCR reads, yields one record per CDR3 protein. The profile shows 500,000 to 650,000 distinct CDR3 sequences, just under 20% of them singletons. Sequenced sample: blood. These TCRs come from a man aged 35 to 55 with Graves' ophthalmopathy. Both conserved end residues are part of each CDR3. A D gene is named only where the DNA matches it firmly. The size entry is marked missing in some rows and otherwise reads once, few, many or a size class.

>TRBD2|TRBV20-1|many|TRBJ2-7
TGCAGTGCTAGAGACCCAGCGGCGGGAGGGGACGAGCAGTACTTC
CSARDPAAGGDEQYF
>NA|TRBV6-5|NA|TRBJ2-2
TGTGCCAGCAGTACCACGGTGAACACCGGGGAGCTGTTTTTT
CASSTTVNTGELFF
>NA|TRBV12-3/TRBV12-4|few|TRBJ2-1
TGTGCCAGCAGTTTTTCGGGGACGGCCTACAATGAGCAGTTCTTC
CASSFSGTAYNEQFF
>NA|TRBV7-9|NA|TRBJ2-5
TGTGCCAGCAGCTTACCAAAGATAGGACAGCAAGAGACCCAGTACTTC
CASSLPKIGQQETQYF
>NA|TRBV27|NA|TRBJ1-1
TGTGCCAGCAGCCGGACTAATACTGAAGCTTTCTTT
CASSRTNTEAFF
>NA|TRBV24-1|few|TRBJ2-3
TGTGCCACCAGTCCTATTGACACGAGCACAGATACGCAGTATTTT
CATSPIDTSTDTQYF
>TRBD1|TRBV11-2|few|TRBJ1-4
TGTGCCAGCAGCCCAGGGGGCGGAGGGGAAAAACTGTTTTTT
CASSPGGGGEKLFF
>NA|TRBV9|many|TRBJ2-3
TGTGCCAGCAGCGTCGGCGGCAGCACAGATACGCAGTATTTT
CASSVGGSTDTQYF
>TRBD2|TRBV20-1|many|TRBJ2-7
TGCAGTGCTCCGGGACTAGCTGGGTACGAGCAGTACTTC
CSAPGLAGYEQYF
>NA|TRBV7-2|many|TRBJ1-5
TGTGCCAGCAGCTTCGGTATCAATCAGCCCCAGCATTTT
CASSFGINQPQHF
>TRBD1|TRBV6-2/TRBV6-3|NA|TRBJ2-7
TGTGCCAGCAGTTACTCCGGACAGGGAAAGAACGAGCAGTACTTC
CASSYSGQGKNEQYF
>NA|TRBV4-2|NA|TRBJ1-5
TGTGCCAGCAGCCACCTGACGGATAGCAATCAGCCCCAGCATTTT
CASSHLTDSNQPQHF
>TRBD2|TRBV6-2/TRBV6-3|NA|TRBJ2-3
TGTGCCAGCAGTTACGAACAGGCGGGGGGGGCCACAGATACGCAGTATTTT
CASSYEQAGGATDTQYF
>TRBD2|TRBV3-1|few|TRBJ2-7
TGTGCCAGCAGCCCTCTGTCTAGCGGGATTAGCTCCTACGAGCAGTACTTC
CASSPLSSGISSYEQYF
>NA|TRBV18|NA|TRBJ1-4
TGTGCCAGCTCATCCCCCCCGGAGGGTGAAAAACTGTTTTTT
CASSSPPEGEKLFF
>TRBD2|TRBV12-3/TRBV12-4|NA|TRBJ2-5
TGTGCCAGCATAGCGGGAGGTTCAGAGACCCAGTACTTC
CASIAGGSETQYF
>TRBD2|TRBV28|many|TRBJ2-1
TGTGCCAGCAGTTCTACTAGCGGGAGGCTATTGGAGCAGTTCTTC
CASSSTSGRLLEQFF
>NA|TRBV30|many|TRBJ1-4
TGTGCCTGGAGTGTACGGGGCAGGATAAGAGAAAAACTGTTTTTT
CAWSVRGRIREKLFF